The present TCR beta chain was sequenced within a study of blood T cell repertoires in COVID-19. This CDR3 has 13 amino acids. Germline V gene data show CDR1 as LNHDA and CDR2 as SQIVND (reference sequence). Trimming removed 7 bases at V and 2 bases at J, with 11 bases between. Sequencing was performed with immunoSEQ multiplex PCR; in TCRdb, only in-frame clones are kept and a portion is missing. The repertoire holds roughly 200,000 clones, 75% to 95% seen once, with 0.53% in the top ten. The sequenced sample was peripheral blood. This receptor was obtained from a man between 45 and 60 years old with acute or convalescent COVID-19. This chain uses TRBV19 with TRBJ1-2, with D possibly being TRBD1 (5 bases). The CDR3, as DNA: TGTGCCAGTAAAACCGACAGAAACTATGGCTACACCTTC. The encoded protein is CASKTDRNYGYTF.